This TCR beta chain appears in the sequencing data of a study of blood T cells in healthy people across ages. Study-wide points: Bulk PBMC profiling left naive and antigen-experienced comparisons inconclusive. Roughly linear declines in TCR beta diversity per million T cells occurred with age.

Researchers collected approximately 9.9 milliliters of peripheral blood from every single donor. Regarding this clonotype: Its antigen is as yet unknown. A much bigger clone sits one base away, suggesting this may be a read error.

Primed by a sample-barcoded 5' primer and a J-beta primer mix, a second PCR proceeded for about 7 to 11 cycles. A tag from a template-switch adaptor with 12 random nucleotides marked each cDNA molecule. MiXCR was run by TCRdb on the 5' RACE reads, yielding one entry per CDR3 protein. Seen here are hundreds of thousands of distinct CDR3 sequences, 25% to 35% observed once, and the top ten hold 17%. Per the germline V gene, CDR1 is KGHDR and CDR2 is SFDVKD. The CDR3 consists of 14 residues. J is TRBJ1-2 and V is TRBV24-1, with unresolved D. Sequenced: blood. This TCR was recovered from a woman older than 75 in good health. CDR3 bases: TGTGCCACCAGTGACCCGCCCACTAACTGTGGCTACACCTTC. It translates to CATSDPPTNCGYTF.